Listed below are T cell receptor beta chains from one sample, sequenced in a study of radiotherapy plus CTLA-4 blockade in lung cancer. Data came from immunoSEQ multiplex PCR; TCRdb stores just in-frame clones and leaves some out. The table lists roughly 93,000 clones, around 83% of them singletons, with 3% to 4% in the top ten. The sequenced sample was peripheral blood, obtained from a patient treated with radiotherapy plus ipilimumab. These receptors originate from a human donor with non-small cell lung cancer who had a partial response to radiotherapy plus ipilimumab. Both conserved end residues are part of each CDR3. The D gene is left open where the match is weak. Part of the rows lack a size; the others show once, few, many or a class for expanded clones.

size: -; V: TRBV7-6; length: 15; J: TRBJ2-7; D: -; DNA: TGTGCCAGCAGCTTAGGACAGGTGGGGTACTACGAGCAGTACTTC; CDR3: CASSLGQVGYYEQYF
size: once; V: TRBV7-3; length: 14; J: TRBJ2-5; D: -; DNA: TGTGCCAGCAGCCCGACCCACCAGGGCGAGACCCAGTACTTC; CDR3: CASSPTHQGETQYF
size: -; V: TRBV19; length: 15; J: TRBJ2-3; D: -; DNA: TGTGCCAGTAGTACGACAGTATCTAGCACAGATACGCAGTATTTT; CDR3: CASSTTVSSTDTQYF
size: -; V: TRBV28; length: 14; J: TRBJ2-7; D: TRBD1; DNA: TGTGCCAGCAGTGCCGGGACAGGGGGCTACGAGCAGTACTTC; CDR3: CASSAGTGGYEQYF
size: few; V: TRBV25-1; length: 13; J: TRBJ2-7; D: TRBD1; DNA: TGTGCCAGCAGAGGACAGGTAGACTCCGAGCAGTACTTC; CDR3: CASRGQVDSEQYF
size: -; V: TRBV7-8; length: 15; J: TRBJ2-7; D: TRBD2; DNA: TGTGCCAGCAGCTTAGTAACTAGCGCCAGCTACGAGCAGTACTTC; CDR3: CASSLVTSASYEQYF
size: -; V: TRBV2; length: 15; J: TRBJ2-3; D: -; DNA: TGTGCCAGCATTACTCTAGACGCCATGGCAGATACGCAGTATTTT; CDR3: CASITLDAMADTQYF
size: -; V: TRBV28; length: 12; J: TRBJ1-2; D: -; DNA: TGTGCCAGCAGCTTATCAGGGCAAGGCTACACCTTC; CDR3: CASSLSGQGYTF
size: -; V: TRBV30; length: 15; J: TRBJ2-1; D: TRBD2; DNA: TGTGCCTGGAGTGTGTTATATGGGGGGGACAATGAGCAGTTCTTC; CDR3: CAWSVLYGGDNEQFF
size: few; V: TRBV7-9; length: 16; J: TRBJ1-3; D: -; DNA: TGTGCCAGCAGCGTTCCCAGGGGCTTGTATGGAAACACCATATATTTT; CDR3: CASSVPRGLYGNTIYF
size: -; V: TRBV7-6; length: 14; J: TRBJ1-5; D: TRBD1; DNA: TGTGCCAGCAGCTCCGGGACAGCTAATCAGCCCCAGCATTTT; CDR3: CASSSGTANQPQHF
size: -; V: TRBV6-1; length: 13; J: TRBJ2-7; D: -; DNA: TGTGCCAGCAGTGAAATGGGGGCCTGGGAGCAGTACTTC; CDR3: CASSEMGAWEQYF
size: few; V: TRBV11-3; length: 16; J: TRBJ2-7; D: -; DNA: TGTGCCAGCAGCTTAGGGGGGGGGCAGGGCCCCTACGAGCAGTACTTC; CDR3: CASSLGGGQGPYEQYF
size: -; V: TRBV28; length: 13; J: TRBJ1-5; D: -; DNA: TGTGCCAGCAGGACAAATAGCAATCAGCCCCAGCATTTT; CDR3: CASRTNSNQPQHF
size: -; V: TRBV5-1; length: 15; J: TRBJ1-2; D: TRBD1; DNA: TGCGCCAGCAGCTCTGCCGGGGGACAGTCCTATGGCTACACCTTC; CDR3: CASSSAGGQSYGYTF
size: -; V: TRBV10-3; length: 17; J: TRBJ2-1; D: -; DNA: TGTGCCATCAGTGACATGGGGCTCTCGAGCTCCTACAATGAGCAGTTCTTC; CDR3: CAISDMGLSSSYNEQFF